This entry lists 15 T cell receptor beta chains sequenced from one sample in a study of OX40 agonist ivuxolimab in advanced cancers. Clones were read by immunoSEQ multiplex PCR, and TCRdb kept only the in-frame ones, dropping some. The table records roughly 38,000 clones, around 82% of them present only once. The sequencing here drew on CD4+ or CD8+ T cells sorted from blood, taken in a trial of the OX40 agonist ivuxolimab. The origin of the receptors is an adult with an advanced solid tumor such as melanoma, head and neck, liver or kidney cancer.

The chain recombines TRBV6-6 with TRBJ2-7, with D hard to call. This CDR3 is built from 12 residues. The germline V and J ends were trimmed by 7 bases and 3 bases, with 10 bases remaining between them. Germline V CDR1 and CDR2: MNHNY, SVGAGI (reference sequence). CDR3 in amino acids: CASKDGIYEQYF. CDR3 in DNA: TGTGCCAGCAAAGACGGTATCTACGAGCAGTACTTC.

The CDR3 bases are TGCGCCAGCAGCGCCAATCCCACCCTCACGGGAGGGCAGTTCTTC. This translates into CASSANPTLTGGQFF. V gene TRBV5-1 combines with J gene TRBJ2-1, with TRBD2 identical over 7 bases. This CDR3 contains 15 residues. From germline, CDR1 is SGHRS and CDR2 YFSETQ. The J segment lost 12 bases and the V segment lost 4 bases, leaving 16 bases of the junction unmatched.

This chain connects TRBV28 to TRBJ2-7; no clear D. The CDR3 has 14 residues. Per germline, CDR1 MDHEN and CDR2 SYDVKM. The V and J ends lost 2 bases and 7 bases respectively, with 15 bases between them. CDR3 protein: CASSLRGPSREQYF. DNA of the CDR3: TGTGCCAGCAGTTTAAGAGGACCCAGTAGGGAGCAGTACTTC. Supplemented by reference TRBV28 and TRBJ2-7, the full variable domain reads DVKVTQSSRYLVKRTGEKVFLECVQDMDHENMFWYRQDPGLGLRLIYFSYDVKMKEKGDIPEGYSVSREKKERFSLILESASTNQTSMYLCASSLRGPSREQYFGPGTRLTVT.

The genes are TRBV27 and TRBJ2-1, with TRBD2 matching 12 bases. CDR1 and CDR2 from the germline V gene are MNHEY and SMNVEV (reference sequence). V lost 4 bases and J lost 9; bases outside the gene matches: 10. The CDR3 length is 16 residues. The CDR3 region has the DNA TGTGCCAGCAGTTCGCTCACTAGCGGGAGGCTGGCTGAGCAGTTCTTC. Protein product: CASSSLTSGRLAEQFF.

The rearrangement links TRBV19 to TRBJ2-1; 11 nucleotides line up with TRBD2. The CDR3 has 17 amino acids. The germline CDR1 and CDR2 sequences are LNHDA and SQIVND (reference sequence). J lost 8 bases, V lost 1 base, and 10 bases had no gene match. The CDR3 DNA reads TGTGCCAGTAGTATAGGGTTGGGGCTACTAGCGGGAGATGAGCAGTTCTTC. It specifies CASSIGLGLLAGDEQFF. The full variable domain, in which reference TRBV19 and TRBJ2-1 provide the parts outside the CDR3, is DGGITQSPKYLFRKEGQNVTLSCEQNLNHDAMYWYRQDPGQGLRLIYYSQIVNDFQKGDIAEGYSVSREKKESFPLTVTSAQKNPTAFYLCASSIGLGLLAGDEQFFGPGTRLTVL.

This clone has only one observation. The chain employs TRBV7-2 and TRBJ1-5, with D perhaps matching TRBD1 (5 bases). V was shortened by 5 bases and J by 5 bases, with 10 bases between the two germline ends. This CDR3 is 13 amino acids long. Germline CDR1 SGHTA, CDR2 FQGNSA. The CDR3 sequence: CASSPGADQPQHF. CDR3 in DNA: TGTGCCAGCAGCCCTGGGGCTGATCAGCCCCAGCATTTT.

The chain uses TRBV6-6 and TRBJ2-5; D remains unclear. V shed 7 bases and J shed 3 bases, with 12 bases lying between them. Germline lookup yields CDR1 MNHNY and CDR2 SVGAGI (reference sequence). The CDR3 has 13 amino acids. The CDR3 region is CASNTPVEETQYF. Here the CDR3 DNA reads TGTGCCAGCAATACCCCGGTGGAAGAGACCCAGTACTTC.

The V and J genes are TRBV11-2 and TRBJ1-4; the D gene is possibly TRBD1 (5 bases). Trimming took 4 bases from V and 5 from J, leaving 17 bases between them. The CDR3 spans 16 residues. CDR1 and CDR2 from the germline V gene are SGHAT and FQNNGV. This CDR3 is CASSSVTPGRNEKLFF. CDR3 DNA sequence: TGTGCCAGCAGCTCAGTAACCCCGGGACGGAATGAAAAACTGTTTTTT.

As regards this clone: A junction end diverges from the germline sequence, so it may reflect a read error. The chain combines TRBV2 with TRBJ1-6, with unresolved D. Germline V gene data show CDR1 as SNHLY and CDR2 as FYNNEI. CDR3 length: 16 residues. The CDR3 region has the DNA TGTGCCAGCAGTGCGGTGGAGGTGTCCTCTAATTCACCCCTCCACTTT. The encoded protein is CASSAVEVSSNSPLHF.

The DNA for the CDR3 is TGTGCCAGCAGCTTGCAGGCCCAAGAGACCCAGTACTTC. This codes for CASSLQAQETQYF. V and J are TRBV5-6 and TRBJ2-5; D call uncertain. V lost 1 base and J 1 base, leaving 5 bases between the germline ends. Germline V gene lookup returns CDR1 SGHDT and CDR2 YYEEEE. The CDR3 covers 13 residues.

V is TRBV11-2 and J is TRBJ2-1; perhaps D is TRBD1 or TRBD2 (10 bases each). The CDR3 length is 19 residues. V lost 4 bases and J lost 8, with 30 bases in between. Per the germline V gene, CDR1 is SGHAT and CDR2 is FQNNGV. CDR3 in amino acids: CASSSGQGGSGRAFDEQFF. CDR3 nucleotides: TGTGCCAGCAGCTCAGGACAGGGGGGAAGCGGGAGGGCTTTCGATGAGCAGTTCTTC. Complete variable domain (other parts from reference TRBV11-2 and TRBJ2-1): EAGVAQSPRYKIIEKRQSVAFWCNPISGHATLYWYQQILGQGPKLLIQFQNNGVVDDSQLPKDRFSAERLKGVDSTLKIQPAKLEDSAVYLCASSSGQGGSGRAFDEQFFGPGTRLTVL.

This chain joins TRBV6-5 and TRBJ2-2, with TRBD2 identical over 7 bases. The CDR3 runs to 15 residues. Germline CDR1 reads MNHEY; CDR2 reads SVGAGI. The J segment lost 0 bases and the V segment lost 6 bases, leaving 4 bases of the junction unmatched. The CDR3 spells CASRQSGTNTGELFF. CDR3 DNA sequence: TGTGCCAGCAGGCAAAGCGGGACGAACACCGGGGAGCTGTTTTTT.

This clone was counted only a few times. This chain links TRBV6-1 with TRBJ1-3; D unclear. Trimming cost V 9 bases and J 8 bases, with 20 bases left between them. This CDR3 is built from 14 residues. CDR1 is MNHNS, CDR2 SASEGT, per germline. CDR3: CASPHTTREDTIYF. The CDR3 region has the DNA TGTGCCAGTCCTCATACGACGAGGGAAGACACCATATATTTT.

J is TRBJ1-6 and V is TRBV28, with D unclear. CDR1 and CDR2 (germline): MDHEN, SYDVKM. The CDR3 sequence is 16 residues long. The V end was cut by 6 bases, the J end by 0 bases, with 12 bases between. The CDR3 nucleotides are TGTGCCAGCAGGCTACTTTCTAGCTCCTATAATTCACCCCTCCACTTT. This translates into CASRLLSSSYNSPLHF.

The chain employs TRBV27 and TRBJ1-2, with D possibly TRBD1 on 5 matching bases. Germline V gene data show CDR1 as MNHEY and CDR2 as SMNVEV (reference sequence). V lost 7 bases and J lost 5, with 14 bases in between. The CDR3 sequence is 13 residues long. The chain's CDR3 is CASKRDFQYGYTF. CDR3 in DNA: TGTGCCAGCAAGAGGGACTTCCAGTATGGCTACACCTTC.